This entry describes one T cell receptor beta chain. Its cognate antigen has yet to be identified. Base qualities are missing; no much larger clone stands one base away. This record comes from a study of blood T cell repertoires in COVID-19 (TCRdb year 2020). General notes on the study: The collaborator samples originated in the United States, Italy and Spain and spanned the acute and convalescent phases of COVID-19. The sample metadata nearly always contained a de-identified subject ID, COVID-19 status, age in years and sex. Deeply sampled blood TCRbeta repertoires from subjects exposed to, actively infected with, or recovered from COVID-19 were included in the dataset. HLA class I and class II types, where available, came from metadata supplied by the sample provider rather than from assay-based typing. The samples were drawn from the first 160 participants of the ongoing ImmuneRACE study and from over a thousand subjects provided by 6 global collaborators. The prospective study material was composed of cDNA or gDNA derived from T cells, B-cell-depleted T cells, or PBMCs. The repertoires were released in a freely available public database meant as a resource for research on the immune response to SARS-CoV-2.

Collaborating institutions collected whole blood in K2EDTA tubes following their own protocols. For TCRbeta analysis, collaborator samples were shipped as frozen whole blood, as isolated PBMCs, or as DNA extracted from either sample type. The immunoSEQ Assay, a bias-controlled multiplex PCR, was used to amplify TCRbeta CDR3 regions from genomic DNA. Turning to the authors' computational methods: The number of nucleated cells in each sample was estimated from the amplification of reference gene primers within the assay. To quantify the absolute abundance of each unique TCRbeta CDR3 rearrangement, sequence reads were collapsed and filtered. For each sample, productive Simpson clonality was calculated by taking the square root of Simpson's diversity index across productive rearrangements. The source is immuneACCESS, and TCRdb retained only in-frame sequences with V and J called. Part of the clones is not carried over; for the studies checked, unresolved V genes explain less than half of this, and the remainder is unexplained. The V and J calls and clone size are taken from that table; D and trimming were inferred from the DNA. Within this sample are about 14,000 clones, with around 78% of them counted one time only. 9.7% of the sample goes to the ten largest clones.

Measured from the cysteine to the phenylalanine, the CDR3 is 15 residues long. Only the CDR3 DNA stays, 45 bases, in frame from base 1. V is pruned by 4 bases and J by 1 base, leaving 5 bases of the junction without a gene match. Per the germline V gene, SGHNT is the CDR1 and YENEEA is the CDR2. General findings and caveats noted by the study authors: How much clinical and demographic metadata was included differed by source and by participant, and the metadata was provided uncurated.

This receptor was identified in a man in his sixties or seventies with acute or convalescent COVID-19. Recombination linked TRBV11-3 to TRBJ1-1; 8 bases in between match TRBD1. The sequenced sample was peripheral blood. The bases read TGTGCCAGCAGCTCAACCGGGACAGGGAACACTGAAGCTTTCTTT. It codes for CASSSTGTGNTEAFF.